The clone carrying this T cell receptor beta chain was seen ten or more times. Its antigen is undetermined. V was pared by 1 base and J by 0 bases, with 3 bases of the junction left unmatched. CDR1 and CDR2 (germline): GTSNPN, SVGIG (reference sequence). This CDR3 has 15 amino acids. The data stem from a study of T cells in Graves' hyperthyroidism and ophthalmopathy. Whole-study findings and limits: Stable hyperthyroidism was told apart from ophthalmopathy by a model built on 13 V-J features. Blood shared most expanded thyroid clonotypes above 0.001.

Any patient presenting with uncontrolled infection, other autoimmune disease, pregnancy or lactation was left out. The source of the PBMCs was around 10 ml of fresh peripheral blood. The TCR beta CDR3 regions underwent amplification using RNA transcripts as the source. A first-round RT-PCR of the TCR CDR3 used the HTBI primer set. TCRdb re-called the multiplex PCR reads with MiXCR, one entry per CDR3 protein. Of nearly 250,000 distinct CDR3 sequences listed, roughly 15% are singletons. Sequencing input: blood. The TCR sequence derives from a woman younger than 30 with Graves' ophthalmopathy. V usage is TRBV30 and J usage is TRBJ2-1; 7 bases are a match to TRBD2. This CDR3 is CAWSGGLSSYNEQFF. The DNA for the CDR3 is TGTGCCTGGAGTGGGGGACTAAGCTCCTACAATGAGCAGTTCTTC.